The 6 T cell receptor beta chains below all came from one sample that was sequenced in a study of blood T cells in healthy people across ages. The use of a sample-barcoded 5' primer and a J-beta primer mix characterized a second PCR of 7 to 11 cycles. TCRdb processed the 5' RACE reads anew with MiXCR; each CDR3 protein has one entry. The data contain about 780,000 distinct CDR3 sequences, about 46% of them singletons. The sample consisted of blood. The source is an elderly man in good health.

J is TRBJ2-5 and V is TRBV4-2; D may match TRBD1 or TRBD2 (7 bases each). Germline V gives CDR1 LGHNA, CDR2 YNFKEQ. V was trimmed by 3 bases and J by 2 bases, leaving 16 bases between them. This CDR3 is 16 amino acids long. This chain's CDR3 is CASSQDGGTVQETQYF. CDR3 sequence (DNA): TGTGCCAGCAGCCAGGACGGGGGGACAGTTCAAGAGACCCAGTACTTC.

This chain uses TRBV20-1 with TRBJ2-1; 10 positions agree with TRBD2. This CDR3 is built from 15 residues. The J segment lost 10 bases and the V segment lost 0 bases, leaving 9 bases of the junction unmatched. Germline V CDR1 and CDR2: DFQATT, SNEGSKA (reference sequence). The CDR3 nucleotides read TGCAGTGCTAGAGATCCTAGCGGGAGCCGAGAGGAGCAGTTCTTC. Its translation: CSARDPSGSREEQFF.

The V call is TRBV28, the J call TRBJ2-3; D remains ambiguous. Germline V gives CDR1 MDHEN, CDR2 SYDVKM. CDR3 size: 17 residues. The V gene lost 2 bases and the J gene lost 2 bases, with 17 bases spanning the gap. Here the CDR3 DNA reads TGTGCCAGCAGTTTAGCCCCGGCCCTCGCCTACACAGATACGCAGTATTTT. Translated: CASSLAPALAYTDTQYF.

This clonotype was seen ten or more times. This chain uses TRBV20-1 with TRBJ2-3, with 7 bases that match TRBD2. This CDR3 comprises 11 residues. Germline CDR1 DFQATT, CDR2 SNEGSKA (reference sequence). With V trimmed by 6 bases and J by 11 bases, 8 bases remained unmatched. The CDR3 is CSANQRDEQYF. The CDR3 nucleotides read TGCAGTGCCAACCAGCGGGATGAGCAGTATTTT.

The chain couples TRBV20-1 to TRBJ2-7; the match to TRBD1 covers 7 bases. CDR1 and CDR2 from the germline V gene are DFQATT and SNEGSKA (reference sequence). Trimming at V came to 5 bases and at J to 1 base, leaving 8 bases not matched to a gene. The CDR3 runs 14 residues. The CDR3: CSAQPGQLSYEQYF. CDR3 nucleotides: TGCAGTGCTCAACCGGGACAGCTTTCCTACGAGCAGTACTTC.

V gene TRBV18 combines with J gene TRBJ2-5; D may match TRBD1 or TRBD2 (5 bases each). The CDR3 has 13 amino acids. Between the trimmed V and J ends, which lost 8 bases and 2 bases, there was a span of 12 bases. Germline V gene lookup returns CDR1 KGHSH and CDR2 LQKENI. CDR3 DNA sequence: TGTGCCAGCGCAAACAGGAGGCAAGAGACCCAGTACTTC. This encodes CASANRRQETQYF.